This T cell receptor (beta chain) emerged from a study of T cells after yellow fever vaccination. Via MiXCR, TCRdb re-called the 5' RACE reads, giving one row per CDR3 protein. The repertoire includes around 530,000 distinct CDR3 sequences, 17% of them detected once, and 17% sits in the top ten. Regarding the study as a whole: Re-detected after boosting: most primary clones, 96% of CD4 and under 90% of CD8. Compared with primary, the secondary response was weaker and peaked at day 5, not 15. Only a small proportion of the clonotypes turned up in both the CD4 and the CD8 compartments, likely arising from convergent recombination.

Only one count was recorded for this clonotype. Its antigen is unidentified. Germline V lookup: CDR1 SGHDT, CDR2 YYEEEE. J was trimmed by 0 bases and V by 4 bases; bases with no gene match: 7. The CDR3 is 15 amino acids. The chain joins TRBV5-6 to TRBJ2-7; 7 bases agree with TRBD1. Specimen: PBMCs, collected 5 days after the first yellow fever vaccination. The TCR sequence derives from a man in his late teens or twenties who received the YFV17D yellow fever vaccine. The DNA for the CDR3 is TGTGCCAGCAGCGAAACAGGGGCTACCTCCTACGAGCAGTACGTC. As protein: CASSETGATSYEQYV.